A single sample gave rise to the 11 T cell receptor beta chains below, sequenced in a study of post-analysis software for immune sequencing data. These receptors' antigens are unknown. cDNA libraries for TCR beta contained unique molecular identifiers. MiXCR, applied by TCRdb to the PCR reads, yields one record per CDR3 protein. The sample has 750,000 to 950,000 distinct CDR3 sequences; roughly half are singletons. General observations from the study: Five TRBV segments, TRBV5-6, TRBV5-1 and TRBV20-1 among them, were found more frequent in patients than controls.

The sample consisted of blood. These receptors were collected from a girl under 18 with multiple sclerosis.

The V call is TRBV20-1, the J call TRBJ2-3; 14 bases line up with TRBD2. From germline, CDR1 is DFQATT and CDR2 SNEGSKA (reference sequence). With V trimmed by 6 bases and J by 6 bases, 5 bases remained unmatched. The CDR3 loop spans 14 amino acids. The CDR3 nucleotides are TGCAGTGCCAGGACTAGCGGGGGGTGGGATACGCAGTATTTT. Its protein product is CSARTSGGWDTQYF.

This rearrangement joins TRBV20-1 to TRBJ1-1; 7 bases match TRBD1. Germline CDR1 reads DFQATT; CDR2 reads SNEGSKA (reference sequence). V lost 3 bases and J lost 11; bases outside the gene matches: 18. CDR3 size: 15 residues. CDR3 in DNA: TGCAGTGCTAGTCGAGCCGGGACAGTATTCCGTTTGGCTTTCTTT. Amino acid sequence: CSASRAGTVFRLAFF.

The chain carries TRBV20-1 and TRBJ1-1; D call uncertain. Germline V gene lookup returns CDR1 DFQATT and CDR2 SNEGSKA (reference sequence). The CDR3 covers 14 residues. Deletions cut 6 bases from V and 0 bases from J, with 14 bases between. CDR3 DNA: TGCAGTGCGAGACCAGGTCCAGTGAACACTGAAGCTTTCTTT. Protein: CSARPGPVNTEAFF.

This clonotype was detected a few times. The rearrangement links TRBV2 to TRBJ2-7; 9 bases fit TRBD1. This CDR3 spans 15 amino acids. The germline V gene encodes CDR1 SNHLY and CDR2 FYNNEI. With 6 bases clipped from V and 4 bases from J, the junction kept 10 bases outside the gene matches. CDR3 in DNA: TGTGCCAGCAGGCCGACGGGACAGGGCCTTTACGAGCAGTACTTC. Encoded protein: CASRPTGQGLYEQYF.

The chain combines TRBV5-1 with TRBJ2-3, with a tentative D call TRBD1 (5 bases). CDR3 length equals 14 residues. V gave up 2 bases and J gave up 3 bases, with 10 bases separating them. Germline assignment: CDR1 SGHRS and CDR2 YFSETQ. The CDR3 DNA is TGCGCCAGCAGCTTCAGGGAAGTGACAGATACGCAGTATTTT. This encodes CASSFREVTDTQYF.

There are a few counts of this clonotype. The chain uses TRBV6-5 and TRBJ1-6; TRBD1 is a possible D gene (6 bases). Per germline, CDR1 MNHEY and CDR2 SVGAGI. V was shortened by 2 bases and J by 7 bases, with 15 bases between the two germline ends. This CDR3 is 16 amino acids long. This CDR3 reads CASSYGAGRGNSPLHF. DNA for the CDR3: TGTGCCAGCAGTTACGGGGCGGGGAGGGGGAATTCACCCCTCCACTTT.

This clonotype appeared a few times. The chain uses TRBV4-2 and TRBJ1-1; the D is unclear. The CDR3 is 14 residues long. Per germline, CDR1 LGHNA and CDR2 YNFKEQ. Trimming took off 6 bases at V and 0 bases at J, with 11 bases between the two ends. CDR3 nucleotide sequence: TGTGCCAGCAGTACGGGCAGCCTGAACACTGAAGCTTTCTTT. This sequence encodes CASSTGSLNTEAFF.

J is TRBJ2-3 and V is TRBV13; 9 bases agree with TRBD2. Germline-derived CDR1 and CDR2 are PRHDT and FYEKMQ (reference sequence). The V gene end was trimmed by 4 bases and the J gene end by 8 bases; junction bases not matched to a gene: 1. The CDR3 runs 12 residues. This CDR3 is CASSSLAGTQYF. The CDR3 DNA reads as TGTGCCAGCAGCTCACTAGCGGGTACGCAGTATTTT.

Only a few counts were recorded for this clonotype. The chain employs TRBV10-3 and TRBJ2-5; possible D gene TRBD1, 6 bases. V shed 5 bases and J shed 5 bases, with 12 bases lying between them. Germline V gene lookup returns CDR1 ENHRY and CDR2 SYGVKD. This CDR3 is built from 13 residues. The CDR3 nucleotides are TGTGCCATCAGTTGGGACATGAAGGAGACCCAGTACTTC. Translated: CAISWDMKETQYF.

The sample holds one count of this clonotype. V usage is TRBV7-9 and J usage is TRBJ2-1, with 9 bases that match TRBD2. The V and J ends lost 5 bases and 1 base, in that order; junction bases with no gene match: 9. There are 17 residues in the CDR3. CDR1 SEHNR and CDR2 FQNEAQ come from the germline V gene (reference sequence). CDR3 DNA sequence: TGTGCCAGCAGCCCAAGTAGCGGGGGTTGGTCCTACAATGAGCAGTTCTTC. It translates to CASSPSSGGWSYNEQFF.

This clonotype is a singleton in its sample. The chain combines TRBV5-5 with TRBJ2-5; perhaps TRBD1 as D (5 bases). This CDR3 region has 14 residues. Trimming stripped 2 bases from V and 7 bases from J, with 15 bases between. Looked up from germline, CDR1 is SGHKS and CDR2 is YYEKEE (reference sequence). CDR3 bases: TGTGCCAGCAGCTTTGACAGCCCTCCCGCGACCCAGTACTTC. The encoded protein is CASSFDSPPATQYF.